The 22 T cell receptor beta chains given below trace back to one sample, sequenced in a study of blood T cell repertoires in COVID-19. Generated by immunoSEQ multiplex PCR, the TCRdb table keeps only in-frame clones and is missing some. The sample has about 180,000 clones, approximately 84% seen once. The sample taken for sequencing was peripheral blood. The source is a human donor in a cohort sampled during active COVID-19.

The rearrangement links TRBV28 to TRBJ2-3, with 10 nucleotides matching TRBD1. The CDR3 spans 16 residues. Germline V gene data show CDR1 as MDHEN and CDR2 as SYDVKM. Trimming at V came to 5 bases and at J to 1 base, leaving 6 bases not matched to a gene. The CDR3 coding sequence is TGTGCCAGCAGTGTGGACAGGGGGGGAGGCACAGATACGCAGTATTTT. Its protein is CASSVDRGGGTDTQYF.

The V and J genes are TRBV4-1 and TRBJ1-1; the match to TRBD1 covers 10 bases. Trimming at V came to 1 base and at J to 5 bases, leaving 7 bases not matched to a gene. This CDR3 spans 16 amino acids. CDR1 and CDR2 (germline): MGHRA, YSYEKL. This CDR3 is CASSQAKDRGRTEAFF. In DNA, the CDR3 is TGCGCCAGCAGCCAAGCGAAAGACAGGGGGCGGACTGAAGCTTTCTTT.

The genes are TRBV2 and TRBJ1-1; D possibly corresponds to TRBD1 (6 bases). V was trimmed by 10 bases and J by 0 bases, leaving 12 bases between them. The CDR3 covers 13 residues. The germline V gene has CDR1 SNHLY and CDR2 FYNNEI. CDR3 amino acids: CATPGQLNTEAFF. CDR3 sequence (DNA): TGTGCCACCCCCGGACAGCTGAACACTGAAGCTTTCTTT.

The V gene is TRBV11-2, the J gene TRBJ1-2, with TRBD1 matching 8 bases. CDR1 and CDR2 from the germline V gene are SGHAT and FQNNGV. Unmatched junction bases numbered 2, after V lost 5 bases and J lost 0 bases. This CDR3 contains 14 residues. The CDR3 DNA is TGTGCCAGCAGCCCAGGGGGCGCTAACTATGGCTACACCTTC. It codes for CASSPGGANYGYTF.

The chain couples TRBV7-6 to TRBJ1-3, with no clear D. Per the germline V gene, CDR1 is SGHVS and CDR2 is FNYEAQ. The CDR3 is made up of 13 amino acids. Trimming took 4 bases from V and 4 from J, leaving 8 bases between them. This CDR3 reads CASSSVFGNTIYF. CDR3 nucleotides: TGTGCCAGCAGCTCAGTTTTCGGAAACACCATATATTTT.

The chain recombines TRBV7-9 with TRBJ2-7; D perhaps matches TRBD1 (6 bases). This CDR3 has 12 amino acids. Trimming removed 4 bases at V and 5 bases at J, with 9 bases between. The germline gives CDR1 SEHNR, CDR2 FQNEAQ (reference sequence). This CDR3 reads CASSSGVDEQYF. In DNA, the CDR3 is TGTGCCAGCAGCTCAGGGGTAGACGAGCAGTACTTC.

The V gene is TRBV9, the J gene TRBJ1-6; the D gene is possibly TRBD1 (6 bases). The germline V gene has CDR1 SGDLS and CDR2 YYNGEE. Trimming took off 3 bases at V and 8 bases at J, with 15 bases between the two ends. The CDR3 contains 15 residues. The CDR3, as DNA: TGTGCCAGCAGCGCCGGGACATCGGGGTATTCACCCCTCCACTTT. Translated, it gives CASSAGTSGYSPLHF. Looking up the rest from reference TRBV9 and TRBJ1-6 gives the full variable domain: DSGVTQTPKHLITATGQRVTLRCSPRSGDLSVYWYQQSLDQGLQFLIQYYNGEERAKGNILERFSAQQFPDLHSELNLSSLELGDSALYFCASSAGTSGYSPLHFGNGTRLTVT.

The chain links TRBV5-1 to TRBJ2-5, with D possibly matching TRBD2 (6 bases). The CDR3 extends over 14 amino acids. V lost 0 bases, J lost 2 bases, and 8 bases lay in between. The germline V gene encodes CDR1 SGHRS and CDR2 YFSETQ. The CDR3 sequence: CASSLVAEQETQYF. As DNA, the CDR3 is TGCGCCAGCAGCTTGGTAGCGGAACAAGAGACCCAGTACTTC. Full variable domain (remainder filled in from reference TRBV5-1 and TRBJ2-5): KAGVTQTPRYLIKTRGQQVTLSCSPISGHRSVSWYQQTPGQGLQFLFEYFSETQRNKGNFPGRFSGRQFSNSRSEMNVSTLELGDSALYLCASSLVAEQETQYFGPGTRLLVL.

The CDR3 nucleotides are TGTGCCAGCAGTTACTCCCTACTAGCGGGGGACAATGAGCAGTTCTTC. It codes for CASSYSLLAGDNEQFF. The chain couples TRBV6-6 to TRBJ2-1; 11 nucleotides agree with TRBD2. Trimming cost V 0 bases and J 5 bases; bases outside gene matches: 3. CDR1 and CDR2 from the germline V gene are MNHNY and SVGAGI (reference sequence). The length of the CDR3 is 16 residues.

This clone was seen at least ten times. The chain joins TRBV10-3 to TRBJ2-3; possible D gene TRBD1, 6 bases. This CDR3 region has 13 residues. Trimming shortened V by 8 bases and J by 5 bases, and 14 bases separated the two germline ends. Germline loops: CDR1 ENHRY, CDR2 SYGVKD. Written as DNA, the CDR3 is TGTGCCATCGCTGCAGGGGCCGGAGATACGCAGTATTTT. It encodes CAIAAGAGDTQYF.

The chain is built from TRBV7-9 and TRBJ2-7, with a weak D call TRBD1 (5 bases). Trimming removed 2 bases from V and 2 bases from J, with 16 bases in between. The CDR3 extends over 16 amino acids. CDR1 and CDR2 from the germline V gene are SEHNR and FQNEAQ (reference sequence). CDR3 protein: CASSLTSSDKPYEQYF. CDR3 coding DNA: TGTGCCAGCAGCTTAACCAGTTCGGACAAGCCCTACGAGCAGTACTTC. Drawing the rest from reference TRBV7-9 and TRBJ2-7, the complete variable domain is DTGVSQNPRHKITKRGQNVTFRCDPISEHNRLYWYRQTLGQGPEFLTYFQNEAQLEKSRLLSDRFSAERPKGSFSTLEIQRTEQGDSAMYLCASSLTSSDKPYEQYFGPGTRLTVT.

The rearrangement joins TRBV27 to TRBJ1-1, with 7 bases that match TRBD1. From germline, CDR1 is MNHEY and CDR2 SMNVEV (reference sequence). The length of the CDR3 is 15 residues. V shed 4 bases and J 7 bases; nucleotides not matched to a gene: 12. The CDR3 coding sequence is TGTGCCAGCAGTTCCTACAGGGGCGCGGGCAATGAAGCTTTCTTT. This encodes CASSSYRGAGNEAFF.

The chain joins TRBV2 to TRBJ2-2; D not certain. The V gene lost 3 bases and the J gene lost 4 bases, with 12 bases spanning the gap. Germline assignment: CDR1 SNHLY and CDR2 FYNNEI. This CDR3 comprises 15 residues. CDR3 DNA sequence: TGTGCCAGCAGTGAGGCTGCTTCCCCCACCGGGGAGCTGTTTTTT. Amino acids: CASSEAASPTGELFF. The full variable domain, completed using reference TRBV2 and TRBJ2-2, is EPEVTQTPSHQVTQMGQEVILRCVPISNHLYFYWYRQILGQKVEFLVSFYNNEISEKSEIFDDQFSVERPDGSNFTLKIRSTKLEDSAMYFCASSEAASPTGELFFGEGSRLTVL.

The chain joins TRBV5-4 to TRBJ1-2, with D unclear. V lost 0 bases to trimming and J lost 4 bases, with 13 bases between them. The CDR3 sequence is 15 residues long. Germline assignment: CDR1 SGHNT and CDR2 YYREEE (reference sequence). DNA for the CDR3: TGTGCCAGCAGCTTGGGAATGGGAGTCGGCTATGGCTACACCTTC. As protein: CASSLGMGVGYGYTF.

This clone was recorded only once. The chain joins TRBV2 to TRBJ1-3, with a possible D match to TRBD1 (6 bases). CDR3 size: 18 residues. Germline values: CDR1 SNHLY, CDR2 FYNNEI. Trimming pared 3 bases from V and 0 bases from J, leaving 18 bases between. The CDR3 bases are TGTGCCAGCAGTGATAGGGGGGGTTATCGCCTCTCTGGAAACACCATATATTTT. This codes for CASSDRGGYRLSGNTIYF. Looking up the rest from reference TRBV2 and TRBJ1-3 gives the full variable domain: EPEVTQTPSHQVTQMGQEVILRCVPISNHLYFYWYRQILGQKVEFLVSFYNNEISEKSEIFDDQFSVERPDGSNFTLKIRSTKLEDSAMYFCASSDRGGYRLSGNTIYFGEGSWLTVV.

The chain joins TRBV27 to TRBJ1-2, with 7 bases lining up with TRBD1. The J segment lost 8 bases and the V segment lost 3 bases, leaving 18 bases of the junction unmatched. Germline V gene data show CDR1 as MNHEY and CDR2 as SMNVEV (reference sequence). The CDR3 runs 17 residues. CDR3 amino acids: CASSFWGQRETARGYTF. The CDR3 DNA follows: TGTGCCAGCAGTTTTTGGGGACAGAGAGAGACGGCTCGGGGCTACACCTTC.

The chain recombines TRBV19 with TRBJ1-5, with D unresolved. Germline values: CDR1 LNHDA, CDR2 SQIVND (reference sequence). This CDR3 contains 16 residues. Trimming pared 3 bases from V and 6 bases from J, leaving 18 bases between. CDR3: CASSMGRGSIGQPQHF. CDR3 in DNA: TGTGCCAGTAGTATGGGTCGGGGATCTATAGGTCAGCCCCAGCATTTT.

V usage is TRBV13 and J usage is TRBJ2-7; TRBD2 matches at 8 bases. The V gene end was trimmed by 0 bases and the J gene end by 4 bases; junction bases not matched to a gene: 8. The CDR3 loop spans 16 amino acids. Germline V gene lookup returns CDR1 PRHDT and CDR2 FYEKMQ (reference sequence). In DNA, the CDR3 is TGTGCCAGCAGCTTAGGCGTGGCGGGGGGCCGGTACGAGCAGTACTTC. Its translation: CASSLGVAGGRYEQYF.

Here the CDR3 reads CASSQLPGNQPQHF. Here the CDR3 DNA reads TGCGCCAGCAGCCAATTGCCAGGCAATCAGCCCCAGCATTTT. The chain employs TRBV4-1 and TRBJ1-5, with D uncertain. Germline CDR1 MGHRA, CDR2 YSYEKL. This CDR3 spans 14 amino acids. The V and J ends lost 2 bases and 2 bases respectively, with 7 bases between them.

The DNA of the CDR3 is TGTGCCAGCAGTGACAGACAGGTGAACACTGAAGCTTTCTTT. Residues: CASSDRQVNTEAFF. The V and J genes are TRBV27 and TRBJ1-1; D may be TRBD1 (6 bases). This CDR3 has 14 amino acids. The germline V and J ends were trimmed by 5 bases and 0 bases, with 10 bases remaining between them. Germline assignment: CDR1 MNHEY and CDR2 SMNVEV (reference sequence).

The chain joins TRBV5-4 to TRBJ2-7; 7 bases fit TRBD1. The CDR3 has 13 residues. Germline V gene sequence: CDR1 SGHNT, CDR2 YYREEE (reference sequence). The J segment lost 5 bases and the V segment lost 4 bases, leaving 6 bases of the junction unmatched. The CDR3 DNA is TGTGCCAGCAGCCGGACAGGTCGAAACGAGCAGTACTTC. Protein product: CASSRTGRNEQYF.

The rearrangement links TRBV28 to TRBJ1-1; D unresolved. Germline loops: CDR1 MDHEN, CDR2 SYDVKM. V lost 7 bases and J lost 0, with 15 bases in between. There are 15 residues in the CDR3. CDR3 sequence (DNA): TGTGCCAGCACTCACCGGGGTTACATGAACACTGAAGCTTTCTTT. Translated, it gives CASTHRGYMNTEAFF.